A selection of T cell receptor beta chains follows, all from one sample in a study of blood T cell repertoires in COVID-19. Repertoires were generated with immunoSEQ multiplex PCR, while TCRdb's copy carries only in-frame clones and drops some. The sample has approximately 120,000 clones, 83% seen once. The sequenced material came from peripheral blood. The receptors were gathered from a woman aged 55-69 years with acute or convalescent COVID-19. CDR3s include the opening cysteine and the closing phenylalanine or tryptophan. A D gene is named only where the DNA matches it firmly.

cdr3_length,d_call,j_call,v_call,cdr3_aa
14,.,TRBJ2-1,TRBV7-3,CASSFRGSYNEQFF
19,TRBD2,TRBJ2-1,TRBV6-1,CASSGPGGSGVAGTREQFF
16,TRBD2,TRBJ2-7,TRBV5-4,CASSLDRAGALSEQYF
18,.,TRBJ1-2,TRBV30,CAWSVSSGVLTSNYGYTF
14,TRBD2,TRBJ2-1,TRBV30,CAGSGTSFFNEQFF
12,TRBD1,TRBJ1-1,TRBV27,CASSPTGQGGFF
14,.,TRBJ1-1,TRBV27,CASSSYREATEAFF
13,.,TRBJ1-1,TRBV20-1,CSASGGMNTEAFF
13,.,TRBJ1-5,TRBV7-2,CASSRGENQPQHF
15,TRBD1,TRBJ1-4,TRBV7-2,CASSLAGTGVEKLFF
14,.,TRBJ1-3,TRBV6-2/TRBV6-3,CASSYPGSGNTIYF
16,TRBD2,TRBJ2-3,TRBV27,CASSLTTLATTDTQYF
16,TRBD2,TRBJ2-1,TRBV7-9,CASSQPFGGAYNEQFF
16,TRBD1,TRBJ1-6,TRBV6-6,CASSRRQGLYNSPLHF
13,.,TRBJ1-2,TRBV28,CASGKKGAYGYTF
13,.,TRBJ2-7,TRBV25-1,CASSERSVSEQYF
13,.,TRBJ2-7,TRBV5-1,CASSLTPSYEQYF
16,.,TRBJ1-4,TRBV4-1,CASSQDGVLTNEKLFF
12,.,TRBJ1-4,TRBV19,CASSMKKGGLFF
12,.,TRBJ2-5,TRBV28,CASSRDTGTQYF
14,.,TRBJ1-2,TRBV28,CASSPSGGAYGYTF
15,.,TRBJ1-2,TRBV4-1,CASSQVRPGAYSYTF
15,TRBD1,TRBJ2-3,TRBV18,CASSPGQGAADTQYF
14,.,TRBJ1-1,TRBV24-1,CATSDPGENTEAFF
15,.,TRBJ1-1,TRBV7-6,CASSLAPSGGTEAFF
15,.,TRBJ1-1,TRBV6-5,CASRGGGASNTEAFF
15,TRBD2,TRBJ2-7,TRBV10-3,CAISAVAGASYEQYF
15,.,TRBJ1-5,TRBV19,CATEGGRSSNQPQHF
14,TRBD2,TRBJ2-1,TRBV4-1,CASSPGGGYNEQFF
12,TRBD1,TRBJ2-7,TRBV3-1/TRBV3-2,CASSQDLGTAYF
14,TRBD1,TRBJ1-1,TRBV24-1,CATRGTGEGTEAFF